The 14 T cell receptor beta chains given below trace back to one sample, sequenced in a study of T-cell reconstitution after alpha-beta-depleted transplantation in children. As it was prepared, the TCRbeta library received unique molecular identifiers. TCRdb reanalysed the PCR reads using MiXCR and keeps one entry per CDR3 protein. The sample includes roughly 98,000 distinct CDR3 sequences, 15% to 18% of them seen just once. The sequenced sample was PBMCs, mostly from graft donor cells, obtained 180 days after TCRalphabeta/CD19-depleted stem cell transplant. The receptors were gathered from a male patient under 10 years old who had a stem cell transplant for acute lymphoblastic leukemia, so the T cells may come from the graft donor.

This clonotype was picked up a small number of times. This chain links TRBV7-9 with TRBJ2-5, with D tentatively TRBD2 (7 bases). The germline CDR1 and CDR2 sequences are SEHNR and FQNEAQ (reference sequence). The length of the CDR3 is 17 residues. The V end lost 5 bases, the J end lost 5 bases, and 24 bases lay between the germline ends. For the CDR3, the DNA is TGTGCCAGCAGCGGCCGGGCTTTAGGGGGGGCCTCGGAGACCCAGTACTTC. It translates to CASSGRALGGASETQYF.

This clonotype was detected only a few times. This chain uses TRBV12-3 or TRBV12-4 with TRBJ1-1; D may be TRBD1 (5 bases). V lost 6 bases and J lost 4, with 9 bases in between. The CDR3 covers 12 residues. CDR3 protein: CASRTGGTEAFF. The DNA of the CDR3 is TGTGCCAGCAGGACCGGGGGCACTGAAGCTTTCTTT.

The chain is built from TRBV29-1 and TRBJ2-1; D not resolved. The CDR3 has 12 amino acids. Per germline, CDR1 SQVTM and CDR2 ANQGSEA. V lost 3 bases, J lost 8 bases, and 11 bases lay in between. DNA for the CDR3: TGCAGCGTTGAGTGGGGTTCCCATGAGCAGTTCTTC. This sequence encodes CSVEWGSHEQFF.

The table lists this clonotype with many counts. The chain employs TRBV6-5 and TRBJ1-5; possibly TRBD1 for D (6 bases). V lost 5 bases to trimming and J lost 7 bases, with 12 bases between them. CDR1 and CDR2 from the germline V gene are MNHEY and SVGAGI. The CDR3 sequence is 13 residues long. The CDR3 sequence is CASSTQQGQPQHF. In nucleotides, the CDR3 is TGTGCCAGCAGTACCCAGCAGGGGCAGCCCCAGCATTTT.

The chain recombines TRBV5-8 with TRBJ1-6; a possible D gene is TRBD1 (6 bases). Germline CDR1 reads SGHTS; CDR2 reads YDEGEE. CDR3 size: 17 residues. The ends were cut back, 0 bases at V and 3 bases at J, with 13 bases in the middle. This CDR3 is CASSLGPGEGYNSPLHF. The CDR3, as DNA: TGTGCCAGCAGCTTGGGGCCAGGGGAGGGCTATAATTCACCCCTCCACTTT. Full variable domain (outside the CDR3, taken from reference TRBV5-8 and TRBJ1-6): EAGVTQSPTHLIKTRGQQATLRCSPISGHTSVYWYQQALGLGLQFLLWYDEGEERNRGNFPPRFSGRQFPNYSSELNVNALELEDSALYLCASSLGPGEGYNSPLHFGNGTRLTVT.

A single count supports this clonotype. V and J are TRBV20-1 and TRBJ2-4, with D tentatively TRBD2 (7 bases). The CDR3 runs 14 residues. Trimming pared 6 bases from V and 0 bases from J, leaving 12 bases between. CDR1 is DFQATT and CDR2 is SNEGSKA in the germline V gene (reference sequence). The CDR3 DNA reads TGCAGTGCCCGGGGGGCTGCAGCCAAAAACATTCAGTACTTC. As protein: CSARGAAAKNIQYF.

In this sample, this clonotype turned up a few times. The V call is TRBV9, the J call TRBJ2-2; D could derive from TRBD1 or TRBD2 (5 bases each). V was shortened by 4 bases and J by 2 bases, with 12 bases between the two germline ends. The CDR3 consists of 15 residues. Germline V gene sequence: CDR1 SGDLS, CDR2 YYNGEE. CDR3 in amino acids: CASSTGRENTGELFF. The CDR3 bases are TGTGCCAGCAGCACAGGACGGGAAAACACCGGGGAGCTGTTTTTT.

This clonotype was observed many times. This rearrangement joins TRBV5-1 to TRBJ1-1; 9 nucleotides match TRBD1. Per the germline V gene, CDR1 is SGHRS and CDR2 is YFSETQ. This CDR3 has 17 amino acids. After removal of 4 bases from V and 3 bases from J, the junction contained 13 bases not matched to a gene. CDR3 region: CASSLTSRDRVDTEAFF. In DNA, the CDR3 is TGCGCCAGCAGCCTAACCTCCCGGGACAGGGTTGACACTGAAGCTTTCTTT.

The chain links TRBV20-1 to TRBJ1-5; D is undetermined. The CDR3 covers 13 residues. Germline V CDR1 and CDR2: DFQATT, SNEGSKA (reference sequence). Trimming removed 0 bases at V and 6 bases at J, with 9 bases between. The CDR3 reads CSARDGRRQPQHF. CDR3 DNA sequence: TGCAGTGCTAGAGATGGCCGCCGTCAGCCCCAGCATTTT.

The J gene is TRBJ2-1, the V gene TRBV21-1; no check of the table's D call, TRBD1, against the DNA was made. TRBV21-1 is flagged as a pseudogene. The CDR3 runs to 15 residues. CDR3 in DNA: TGTGCCAGCAGCAAGGGGGGCAGGGAGGTTCGAGAGCAGTTCTTC. Translated, it gives CASSKGGREVREQFF.

V usage is TRBV29-1 and J usage is TRBJ2-5, with D perhaps TRBD1 or TRBD2 (5 bases each). V gave up 5 bases and J gave up 5 bases, with 18 bases separating them. From germline, CDR1 is SQVTM and CDR2 ANQGSEA. The CDR3 is 14 amino acids. The CDR3 is CSVRDRIAWETQYF. The CDR3, as DNA: TGCAGCGTTAGGGACCGTATCGCATGGGAGACCCAGTACTTC.

The chain joins TRBV11-1 to TRBJ1-3; D is unresolved. The length of the CDR3 is 18 residues. V was pared by 5 bases and J by 0 bases, with 20 bases between. The germline CDR1 and CDR2 sequences are SGHAT and FQDESV (reference sequence). In DNA, the CDR3 is TGTGCCAGCAGCATCCCCGCGGCCGAAACGAGCTCTGGAAACACCATATATTTT. It encodes CASSIPAAETSSGNTIYF.

The chain uses TRBV11-2 and TRBJ2-4, with 11 bases fitting TRBD2. The V and J ends lost 4 bases and 3 bases, in that order; junction bases with no gene match: 17. There are 20 residues in the CDR3. Germline-derived CDR1 and CDR2 are SGHAT and FQNNGV. The CDR3 DNA reads as TGTGCCAGCAGCTCAAGGAAGATTAGCGGGGGGGCCTGGGGCAAAAACATTCAGTACTTC. Amino acids: CASSSRKISGGAWGKNIQYF.

The chain joins TRBV2 to TRBJ1-2; 9 nucleotides align to TRBD1. Looked up from germline, CDR1 is SNHLY and CDR2 is FYNNEI. Unmatched junction bases numbered 5, after V lost 7 bases and J lost 5 bases. The CDR3 is 13 amino acids. In DNA form, the CDR3 reads TGTGCCAGCACTACCGGGACAGGGTATGGCTACACCTTC. Translated, it gives CASTTGTGYGYTF.